This T cell receptor (beta chain) is from a study of cytomegalovirus exposure and HLA in healthy donors. This clone was observed once. The germline gene is not matched at one end of the junction; a read error may be the cause. Primers: 60 Vbeta forward and 13 Jbeta reverse. Sequenced by immunoSEQ multiplex PCR; TCRdb stores in-frame clones only, minus some. The repertoire includes fewer than 250,000 clones, roughly 80% of them detected once, and approximately 3.1% sits in the top ten. In germline, CDR1 is SSHAT, CDR2 FNYEAQ (reference sequence). The CDR3 has 14 amino acids. Input material: PBMCs. The chain couples TRBV7-7 to TRBJ2-3; the D gene is possibly TRBD2 (5 bases). This TCR came from a woman aged 25 to 39 in good health and CMV-seropositive. CDR3 in DNA: TGTGCTAGCAGCGCACTAGAATTCGGCGATACGCAGTATTTT. Its translation: CASSALEFGDTQYF.